The 9 T cell receptor beta chains listed next were all sequenced from one sample in a study of T cells after yellow fever vaccination. TCRdb called the 5' RACE reads again in MiXCR, with one record for every CDR3 protein. Of about 300,000 distinct CDR3 sequences listed, around 8.6% are singletons. The material sequenced was CD4+ T cells sorted from PBMCs, taken 5 days after the yellow fever booster vaccination. The source is a man aged 18 to 35 who received the YFV17D yellow fever vaccine.

This clonotype came up a few times. V gene TRBV19 combines with J gene TRBJ1-6; D might be TRBD1 (5 bases). There are 14 residues in the CDR3. The V and J ends lost 4 bases and 8 bases respectively, with 12 bases between them. Per the germline V gene, CDR1 is LNHDA and CDR2 is SQIVND (reference sequence). CDR3 in amino acids: CASSSRDGYSPLHF. The CDR3 nucleotides read TGTGCCAGTAGTAGCCGGGACGGATATTCACCCCTCCACTTT.

In this sample, this clonotype turned up a few times. The chain uses TRBV5-1 and TRBJ1-1; 8 bases agree with TRBD1. From germline, CDR1 is SGHRS and CDR2 YFSETQ. The J segment lost 9 bases and the V segment lost 4 bases, leaving 8 bases of the junction unmatched. The CDR3 spans 13 residues. The CDR3 reads CASSPSTGEKAFF. Here the CDR3 DNA reads TGCGCCAGCAGCCCATCGACAGGGGAAAAAGCTTTCTTT. Supplemented by reference TRBV5-1 and TRBJ1-1, the full variable domain reads KAGVTQTPRYLIKTRGQQVTLSCSPISGHRSVSWYQQTPGQGLQFLFEYFSETQRNKGNFPGRFSGRQFSNSRSEMNVSTLELGDSALYLCASSPSTGEKAFFGQGTRLTVV.

A few counts support this clonotype. The genes are TRBV6-1 and TRBJ2-3, with D unresolved. The germline V and J ends were trimmed by 4 bases and 2 bases, with 7 bases remaining between them. This CDR3 is built from 13 residues. Germline assignment: CDR1 MNHNS and CDR2 SASEGT. The CDR3 DNA follows: TGTGCCAGCAGTGCCCCCCTCACAGATACGCAGTATTTT. The encoded protein is CASSAPLTDTQYF.

The V call is TRBV2, the J call TRBJ1-2; 7 bases agree with TRBD1. CDR3 size: 16 residues. Trimming cost V 7 bases and J 2 bases; bases outside gene matches: 13. Looked up from germline, CDR1 is SNHLY and CDR2 is FYNNEI. CDR3 loop: CASNIRRQGWNYGYTF. CDR3 nucleotides: TGTGCCAGCAATATCCGTCGACAGGGATGGAACTATGGCTACACCTTC.

The chain links TRBV20-1 to TRBJ2-7; D not resolved. The CDR3 is 10 residues long. Trimming cost V 6 bases and J 7 bases, with 10 bases left between them. In germline, CDR1 is DFQATT, CDR2 SNEGSKA (reference sequence). The CDR3: CSADLNEQYV. CDR3 nucleotide sequence: TGCAGTGCAGACTTGAATGAGCAGTACGTC.

This clonotype came up many times. The V gene is TRBV7-2, the J gene TRBJ1-3; D is possibly TRBD1 (6 bases). The CDR3 has 15 amino acids. Trimming removed 1 base from V and 4 bases from J, with 11 bases in between. Germline V gene sequence: CDR1 SGHTA, CDR2 FQGNSA. CDR3 DNA sequence: TGTGCCAGCAGCTTAGGGGGGCTGGAGGGAAACACCATATATTTT. As protein: CASSLGGLEGNTIYF.

This clonotype was found many times. The chain is built from TRBV20-1 and TRBJ2-5, with 10 bases aligning to TRBD1. V gave up 6 bases and J gave up 5 bases; unmatched junction bases: 12. The CDR3 is made up of 15 amino acids. Germline V gene lookup returns CDR1 DFQATT and CDR2 SNEGSKA (reference sequence). CDR3 amino acids: CSAGTGALGPETQYF. The CDR3 coding sequence is TGCAGTGCCGGGACAGGGGCGTTGGGTCCGGAGACCCAGTACTTC.

In this sample, this clonotype turned up a few times. CDR3 DNA sequence: TGCAGTGCCATGCGACAGGCTGAAGCTTTCTTT. It specifies CSAMRQAEAFF. This chain uses TRBV20-1 with TRBJ1-1, with D perhaps TRBD1 (6 bases). The CDR3 is 11 amino acids. The V and J ends lost 6 bases and 6 bases respectively, with 11 bases between them. Germline CDR1 and CDR2: DFQATT and SNEGSKA (reference sequence).

The table lists this clonotype with many counts. The CDR3 protein is CSAPGTSGGLDTQYF. The CDR3 bases are TGCAGTGCTCCAGGGACTAGCGGGGGACTGGATACGCAGTATTTT. The chain is built from TRBV20-1 and TRBJ2-3, with TRBD2 identical over 14 bases. V was clipped by 5 bases and J by 6 bases; unmatched bases: 7. This CDR3 contains 15 residues. Per germline, CDR1 DFQATT and CDR2 SNEGSKA (reference sequence).